This passage covers 10 T cell receptor beta chains from one sample sequenced in a study of cytomegalovirus exposure and HLA in healthy donors. The protocol was immunoSEQ multiplex PCR, while the TCRdb copy is restricted to in-frame clones and leaves out a portion. The profile shows tens of thousands of clones, 90% of them singletons. Sequencing was done on a sample of PBMCs. The receptors were sampled from a man between 18 and 35 years old in good health and CMV-seronegative.

The V call is TRBV6-5, the J call TRBJ2-3; 11 bases line up with TRBD2. From germline, CDR1 is MNHEY and CDR2 SVGAGI. The V and J ends lost 2 bases and 2 bases, in that order; junction bases with no gene match: 3. The CDR3 spans 16 residues. The chain's CDR3 is CASSYRGLAATDTQYF. CDR3 coding DNA: TGTGCCAGCAGTTACCGGGGACTAGCGGCCACAGATACGCAGTATTTT.

The V call is TRBV28, the J call TRBJ2-3; D ambiguous. CDR1 is MDHEN and CDR2 is SYDVKM in the germline V gene. The CDR3 runs 15 residues. V was pared by 3 bases and J by 2 bases, with 12 bases between. The CDR3 loop reads CASSFLDTSTDTQYF. CDR3 DNA sequence: TGTGCCAGCAGTTTCCTCGACACTTCCACAGATACGCAGTATTTT. Filled out from reference TRBV28 and TRBJ2-3, the complete variable domain reads DVKVTQSSRYLVKRTGEKVFLECVQDMDHENMFWYRQDPGLGLRLIYFSYDVKMKEKGDIPEGYSVSREKKERFSLILESASTNQTSMYLCASSFLDTSTDTQYFGPGTRLTVL.

This rearrangement joins TRBV6-6 to TRBJ2-3; D is ambiguous. The V end was cut by 9 bases, the J end by 6 bases, with 13 bases between. Germline V gene sequence: CDR1 MNHNY, CDR2 SVGAGI (reference sequence). There are 12 residues in the CDR3. The CDR3 coding sequence is TGTGCCAGTGCCCCCGGAGCGGATACGCAGTATTTT. Its translation is CASAPGADTQYF.

This chain links TRBV4-1 with TRBJ2-1; 12 nucleotides match TRBD2. CDR1 and CDR2 from the germline V gene are MGHRA and YSYEKL. The CDR3 is 15 residues long. V dropped 1 base and J dropped 6; count of bases not matched to a gene: 1. CDR3: CASSQGTSGTNEQFF. The CDR3 region has the DNA TGCGCCAGCAGCCAAGGGACTAGCGGGACCAATGAGCAGTTCTTC.

The chain links TRBV5-6 to TRBJ2-5; D may be TRBD2 (6 bases). The CDR3 is 15 residues long. CDR1 and CDR2 (germline): SGHDT, YYEEEE. V was trimmed by 7 bases and J by 4 bases, leaving 20 bases between them. The chain's CDR3 is CASAGQAWGGETQYF. DNA for the CDR3: TGTGCCAGCGCGGGTCAGGCGTGGGGAGGAGAGACCCAGTACTTC. Combining the CDR3 with reference TRBV5-6 and TRBJ2-5 gives the whole variable domain DAGVTQSPTHLIKTRGQQVTLRCSPKSGHDTVSWYQQALGQGPQFIFQYYEEEERQRGNFPDRFSGHQFPNYSSELNVNALLLGDSALYLCASAGQAWGGETQYFGPGTRLLVL.

The V call is TRBV21-1, the J call TRBJ2-7; TRBD1 reflects the table's D call only, with no check against the DNA. TRBV21-1 is termed a pseudogene. The CDR3 is 16 amino acids. This chain's CDR3 is CASSSALGQGVHEQYF. The CDR3 DNA reads TGTGCCAGCAGCAGCGCCCTGGGACAGGGGGTCCACGAGCAGTACTTC.

This clone was counted a single time. The V gene is TRBV5-1, the J gene TRBJ2-1; 7 positions agree with TRBD2. The CDR3 spans 13 residues. The V gene end was trimmed by 5 bases and the J gene end by 1 base; junction bases not matched to a gene: 0. Germline V gene data show CDR1 as SGHRS and CDR2 as YFSETQ. CDR3 in amino acids: CASRGGSYNEQFF. The CDR3 nucleotides are TGCGCCAGCAGGGGGGGGTCCTACAATGAGCAGTTCTTC. Supplemented by reference TRBV5-1 and TRBJ2-1, the full variable domain reads KAGVTQTPRYLIKTRGQQVTLSCSPISGHRSVSWYQQTPGQGLQFLFEYFSETQRNKGNFPGRFSGRQFSNSRSEMNVSTLELGDSALYLCASRGGSYNEQFFGPGTRLTVL.

The V call is TRBV27, the J call TRBJ2-1; D not resolved. Germline CDR1 MNHEY, CDR2 SMNVEV (reference sequence). The CDR3 totals 13 residues. The ends were cut back, 10 bases at V and 3 bases at J, with 13 bases in the middle. This CDR3 is CATGEAGYNEQFF. DNA for the CDR3: TGTGCCACCGGCGAGGCCGGCTACAATGAGCAGTTCTTC.

The rearrangement links TRBV7-9 to TRBJ2-2; 7 bases map to TRBD1. The CDR3 has 14 amino acids. CDR1 and CDR2 (germline): SEHNR, FQNEAQ (reference sequence). V gave up 4 bases and J gave up 7 bases; unmatched junction bases: 6. This chain's CDR3 is CASSSGQRHGELFF. The CDR3 DNA is TGTGCCAGCAGCTCGGGACAGAGGCACGGGGAGCTGTTTTTT.

V is TRBV7-2 and J is TRBJ2-3; 8 bases agree with TRBD2. Unmatched junction bases numbered 2, after V lost 4 bases and J lost 5 bases. The germline gives CDR1 SGHTA, CDR2 FQGNSA. This CDR3 contains 13 residues. CDR3: CASSSGGLDTQYF. Here the CDR3 DNA reads TGTGCCAGCAGCTCGGGGGGGCTAGATACGCAGTATTTT.